Following are 30 T cell receptor beta chains from one sample sequenced in a study of human T cells and chemical hapten exposure. TCRdb itself ran the RACE reads through MiXCR, one entry per CDR3 protein. The table lists around 360,000 distinct CDR3 sequences, around 6% of them singletons. Noted time point: patch test 2, 6 weeks after DPC sensitization. As for treatment: therapeutic diphenylcyclopropenone sensitization with weekly scalp DPC. The sequenced sample was whole blood, obtained in connection with sensitization to the hapten diphenylcyclopropenone (DPC). The receptors shown here come from a woman aged 18-29 years with alopecia areata. Some clones in this sample may be carry-over from other donors' samples.

This rearrangement joins TRBV15 to TRBJ1-5; 10 positions match TRBD1. With V trimmed by 11 bases and J by 7 bases, 8 bases remained unmatched. The CDR3 runs 13 residues. Germline V gene lookup returns CDR1 LNHNV and CDR2 YYDKDF (reference sequence). CDR3 sequence (DNA): TGTGCCTCACAAGGGACAGGGGAACAGCCCCAGCATTTT. Translated: CASQGTGEQPQHF.

In this sample, this clonotype turned up a few times. CDR3 loop: CASSIQDREPNYGYTF. As DNA, the CDR3 is TGTGCCAGCAGCATCCAGGACAGAGAACCTAACTATGGCTACACCTTC. V and J are TRBV9 and TRBJ1-2, with D possibly matching TRBD1 (6 bases). CDR1 and CDR2 (germline): SGDLS, YYNGEE. Trimming removed 4 bases from V and 0 bases from J, with 16 bases in between. This CDR3 has 16 residues.

There are many counts of this clonotype. V and J are TRBV6-2 or TRBV6-3 and TRBJ1-6; a weak D match, TRBD1 (6 bases). The CDR3 consists of 14 residues. The germline V and J ends were trimmed by 6 bases and 7 bases, with 13 bases remaining between them. Germline-derived CDR1 and CDR2 are MNHEY and SVGEGT. CDR3 DNA sequence: TGTGCCAGCAGACCGACAGGAGGGAATTCACCCCTCCACTTT. As protein: CASRPTGGNSPLHF.

This clonotype has at least ten counts. V usage is TRBV6-6 and J usage is TRBJ2-3; D is undetermined. CDR3 length equals 12 residues. Germline CDR1 and CDR2: MNHNY and SVGAGI (reference sequence). V dropped 2 bases and J dropped 5 bases, with 5 bases sitting between them. The CDR3 sequence: CASSYGRDTQYF. CDR3 nucleotides: TGTGCCAGCAGTTACGGGCGAGATACGCAGTATTTT.

This clonotype was counted a few times. The chain recombines TRBV4-2 with TRBJ2-4; 12 nucleotides match TRBD2. This CDR3 is built from 16 residues. Trimming removed 7 bases from V and 1 base from J; junction bases left unmatched: 5. Germline CDR1 reads LGHNA; CDR2 reads YNFKEQ. Written as DNA, the CDR3 is TGTGCCAGCACTACTACTAGCGGGGGGGCCAAAAACATTCAGTACTTC. Translation gives CASTTTSGGAKNIQYF.

This clonotype was seen a few times. This chain connects TRBV5-1 to TRBJ2-7, with 9 bases that match TRBD1. CDR1 and CDR2 (germline): SGHRS, YFSETQ. The CDR3 is 16 amino acids. Trimming removed 4 bases from V and 4 bases from J; junction bases left unmatched: 12. The CDR3 bases are TGCGCCAGCAGCCCGGGACCGGGACAGGGAGGGTACGAGCAGTACTTC. Protein sequence: CASSPGPGQGGYEQYF.

The chain has TRBV28 and TRBJ2-1, with TRBD1 identical over 11 bases. V lost 6 bases and J lost 9; bases outside the gene matches: 4. The CDR3 runs 13 residues. Germline CDR1 reads MDHEN; CDR2 reads SYDVKM. CDR3 nucleotide sequence: TGTGCCAGCAGGCGGACAGGGGGCCCTGAGCAGTTCTTC. Translating it yields CASRRTGGPEQFF. Combining the CDR3 with reference TRBV28 and TRBJ2-1 gives the whole variable domain DVKVTQSSRYLVKRTGEKVFLECVQDMDHENMFWYRQDPGLGLRLIYFSYDVKMKEKGDIPEGYSVSREKKERFSLILESASTNQTSMYLCASRRTGGPEQFFGPGTRLTVL.

The rearrangement uses TRBV12-3 or TRBV12-4 and TRBJ2-5, with TRBD1 matching over 10 bases. The CDR3 is 16 residues long. V trimming: 3 bases; J trimming: 2 bases; junction bases outside the gene matches: 6. The CDR3 DNA reads TGTGCCAGCAGTTTCCCGGACAGGGGGTTACAAGAGACCCAGTACTTC. Encoded protein: CASSFPDRGLQETQYF.

The chain employs TRBV27 and TRBJ2-3; tentative D call: TRBD2 (5 bases). The CDR3 spans 17 residues. V shed 6 bases and J shed 2 bases, with 21 bases lying between them. The germline V gene has CDR1 MNHEY and CDR2 SMNVEV (reference sequence). The CDR3 is CASSTTGDYLFTDTQYF. The CDR3 coding sequence is TGTGCCAGCAGCACTACCGGCGACTACCTTTTCACAGATACGCAGTATTTT.

This clonotype was found many times. The chain recombines TRBV6-1 with TRBJ1-5; TRBD1 might be the D (6 bases). This CDR3 region has 14 residues. Germline V gene data show CDR1 as MNHNS and CDR2 as SASEGT. V gave up 7 bases and J gave up 5 bases, with 15 bases separating them. DNA for the CDR3: TGTGCCAGCAACCCAGGGGTTGGGGATCAGCCCCAGCATTTT. Its translation is CASNPGVGDQPQHF.

This chain connects TRBV18 to TRBJ2-7; 14 nucleotides align to TRBD2. The CDR3 covers 18 residues. Unmatched junction bases numbered 9, after V lost 5 bases and J lost 0 bases. The germline V gene encodes CDR1 KGHSH and CDR2 LQKENI. Written as DNA, the CDR3 is TGTGCCAGCTCATTACCCGGGACTAGCGGGGGCAACTCCTACGAGCAGTACTTC. Translated, it gives CASSLPGTSGGNSYEQYF. The full variable domain, with the rest looked up from reference TRBV18 and TRBJ2-7, is NAGVMQNPRHLVRRRGQEARLRCSPMKGHSHVYWYRQLPEEGLKFMVYLQKENIIDESGMPKERFSAEFPKEGPSILRIQQVVRGDSAAYFCASSLPGTSGGNSYEQYFGPGTRLTVT.

There are a few counts of this clonotype. The genes are TRBV2 and TRBJ2-5; 10 bases line up with TRBD2. The ends lost 7 bases at V and 5 bases at J; junction bases unmatched: 7. Looked up from germline, CDR1 is SNHLY and CDR2 is FYNNEI. The CDR3 contains 14 residues. As DNA, the CDR3 is TGTGCCAGCAATAGCGGGGGGCCCACGGAGACCCAGTACTTC. Its translation: CASNSGGPTETQYF. The entire variable domain, with the rest obtained from reference TRBV2 and TRBJ2-5, is as follows: EPEVTQTPSHQVTQMGQEVILRCVPISNHLYFYWYRQILGQKVEFLVSFYNNEISEKSEIFDDQFSVERPDGSNFTLKIRSTKLEDSAMYFCASNSGGPTETQYFGPGTRLLVL.

This clonotype came up many times. The V and J genes are TRBV6-6 and TRBJ1-2, with a tentative D call TRBD1 (5 bases). This CDR3 has 16 residues. V was cut by 6 bases and J by 1 base, with 18 bases left in between. The germline V gene has CDR1 MNHNY and CDR2 SVGAGI (reference sequence). The CDR3 region has the DNA TGTGCCAGCAGCCCCGGGGAAGCAGGGAATAACTATGGCTACACCTTC. Its protein is CASSPGEAGNNYGYTF.

This clonotype appeared many times. This chain connects TRBV14 to TRBJ2-2; possibly TRBD2 for D (5 bases). CDR3 length: 17 residues. Trimming took off 1 base at V and 4 bases at J, with 16 bases between the two ends. CDR1 is SGHDN, CDR2 FVKESK, per germline. The CDR3 DNA reads as TGTGCCAGCAGCCAAGTGAATAAGGACTTATCCACCGGGGAGCTGTTTTTT. It codes for CASSQVNKDLSTGELFF.

This clonotype occurred a few times. This rearrangement joins TRBV27 to TRBJ1-1; 8 positions match TRBD1. Germline CDR1 is MNHEY and CDR2 is SMNVEV (reference sequence). The CDR3 extends over 14 amino acids. Trimming removed 5 bases from V and 2 bases from J; junction bases left unmatched: 4. CDR3 coding DNA: TGTGCCAGCAGTAGGGACAGGCCTAACACTGAAGCTTTCTTT. Translated, it gives CASSRDRPNTEAFF.

This clonotype was seen repeatedly, ten times or more. This chain uses TRBV5-1 with TRBJ1-1; possibly TRBD1 for D (5 bases). The CDR3 length is 14 residues. Trimming cost V 0 bases and J 1 base, with 7 bases left between them. Germline assignment: CDR1 SGHRS and CDR2 YFSETQ. As DNA, the CDR3 is TGCGCCAGCAGCTTGGGAGACAGGAACACTGAAGCTTTCTTT. It yields the protein CASSLGDRNTEAFF.

V gene TRBV2 combines with J gene TRBJ2-1; D may match TRBD1 or TRBD2 (7 bases each). V was cut by 2 bases and J by 13 bases, with 15 bases left in between. Germline CDR1 is SNHLY and CDR2 is FYNNEI. There are 13 residues in the CDR3. This CDR3 reads CASSELGRDSQFF. The CDR3 nucleotides read TGTGCCAGCAGTGAATTGGGGAGGGACAGCCAGTTCTTC.

This clonotype was found many times. The rearrangement joins TRBV5-6 to TRBJ1-1; D is unclear. In germline, CDR1 is SGHDT, CDR2 YYEEEE. Between the trimmed V and J ends, which lost 2 bases and 7 bases, there was a span of 12 bases. The CDR3 loop spans 13 amino acids. CDR3 loop: CASSLRRKIEAFF. DNA for the CDR3: TGTGCCAGCAGCTTACGGCGGAAGATTGAAGCTTTCTTT.

The chain carries TRBV12-5 and TRBJ2-1; tentative D call: TRBD1 (5 bases). V lost 0 bases, J lost 6 bases, and 15 bases lay in between. This CDR3 is 16 amino acids long. Germline CDR1 is LGHNT and CDR2 is FRNRAP. CDR3 amino acids: CASGLVLGKGPNEQFF. The CDR3, as DNA: TGTGCTAGTGGTTTGGTACTGGGTAAGGGGCCCAATGAGCAGTTCTTC.

This clonotype was counted ten times or more. The chain joins TRBV7-2 to TRBJ1-6; no definite D call. The CDR3 totals 15 residues. Germline CDR1 reads SGHTA; CDR2 reads FQGNSA. V lost 1 base and J 9 bases, leaving 13 bases between the germline ends. The CDR3 region has the DNA TGTGCCAGCAGCTTAGTGATGGGAGGAAGTTCACCCCTCCACTTT. This encodes CASSLVMGGSSPLHF.

This chain connects TRBV6-5 to TRBJ2-3; TRBD1 aligns across 8 bases. V gave up 7 bases and J gave up 0 bases; unmatched junction bases: 3. This CDR3 contains 14 residues. Per germline, CDR1 MNHEY and CDR2 SVGAGI. CDR3 nucleotides: TGTGCCAGCATAGACAGGGGTAGCACAGATACGCAGTATTTT. Translation: CASIDRGSTDTQYF.

This clonotype was observed at least ten times. The chain recombines TRBV27 with TRBJ1-6; no clear D gene. The CDR3 has 14 amino acids. V shed 3 bases and J shed 4 bases, with 7 bases lying between them. Germline V gene lookup returns CDR1 MNHEY and CDR2 SMNVEV (reference sequence). In DNA, the CDR3 is TGTGCCAGCAGTTTCTCTGCGTATAATTCACCCCTCCACTTT. Residues: CASSFSAYNSPLHF.

J is TRBJ2-7 and V is TRBV6-6; 7 nucleotides line up with TRBD1. Germline CDR1 MNHNY, CDR2 SVGAGI (reference sequence). J lost 6 bases, V lost 4 bases, and 9 bases had no gene match. CDR3 length: 14 amino acids. The CDR3 DNA follows: TGTGCCAGCAGTTCTCAGACAGGGCAAAGCGAGCAGTACTTC. This encodes CASSSQTGQSEQYF.

The CDR3, as DNA: TGTGCCAGCAGTTCACAGGGGGCAGTTGATGGCTACACCTTC. This sequence encodes CASSSQGAVDGYTF. V and J are TRBV6-2 or TRBV6-3 and TRBJ1-2, with 9 bases aligning to TRBD1. CDR1 and CDR2 from the germline V gene are MNHEY and SVGEGT. The CDR3 covers 14 residues. V trimming: 4 bases; J trimming: 6 bases; junction bases outside the gene matches: 6.

This clonotype has just a few counts. The chain employs TRBV3-1 and TRBJ2-2; the match to TRBD2 covers 7 bases. The CDR3 runs 15 residues. CDR1 is LGHDT, CDR2 YNNKEL, per germline (reference sequence). With V trimmed by 2 bases and J by 7 bases, 7 bases remained unmatched. The CDR3 DNA follows: TGTGCCAGCAGCCAAATAGCGGGCCAAAGCGGGGAGCTGTTTTTT. It codes for CASSQIAGQSGELFF. The full variable domain, in which reference TRBV3-1 and TRBJ2-2 provide the parts outside the CDR3, is DTAVSQTPKYLVTQMGNDKSIKCEQNLGHDTMYWYKQDSKKFLKIMFSYNNKELIINETVPNRFSPKSPDKAHLNLHINSLELGDSAVYFCASSQIAGQSGELFFGEGSRLTVL.

There are many counts of this clonotype. This sequence joins TRBV12-3 or TRBV12-4 and TRBJ1-5, with TRBD1 identical over 8 bases. Germline trimming cut 4 bases from V and 1 base from J; bases unmatched to any gene: 6. The CDR3 has 16 residues. The CDR3 DNA is TGTGCCAGCAGTTATCAGGGGGCCAGAAGCAATCAGCCCCAGCATTTT. Protein product: CASSYQGARSNQPQHF.

The table lists this clonotype with a few counts. The J gene is TRBJ2-3, the V gene TRBV5-4; D uncertain. The CDR3 loop spans 18 amino acids. Per germline, CDR1 SGHNT and CDR2 YYREEE (reference sequence). Trimming left V 0 bases short and J 0 bases short, with 17 bases between. The CDR3 bases are TGTGCCAGCAGCTTGGATCTTTCACGGGCCCCTAGCACAGATACGCAGTATTTT. Translating it yields CASSLDLSRAPSTDTQYF.

This clonotype showed up many times. The chain employs TRBV7-9 and TRBJ2-7, with no clear D. Per the germline V gene, CDR1 is SEHNR and CDR2 is FQNEAQ (reference sequence). CDR3 length: 13 amino acids. V was cut by 2 bases and J by 3 bases, with 8 bases left in between. The CDR3 loop reads CASSLQAGYEQYF. The CDR3 DNA reads TGTGCCAGCAGCTTACAGGCTGGCTACGAGCAGTACTTC.

The CDR3 DNA is TGTGCCAGCAGCCCGTTACAGGGGGCAGCAACTAATGAAAAACTGTTTTTT. Protein sequence: CASSPLQGAATNEKLFF. The chain is built from TRBV11-2 and TRBJ1-4, with 9 bases identical to TRBD1. CDR1 SGHAT and CDR2 FQNNGV come from the germline V gene. CDR3 length: 17 residues. Trimming took 5 bases from V and 0 from J; bases not matched to a gene: 7.

This clonotype occurred many times. The rearrangement joins TRBV7-9 to TRBJ1-1, with 9 bases matching TRBD1. From germline, CDR1 is SEHNR and CDR2 FQNEAQ (reference sequence). CDR3 size: 17 residues. V trimming: 2 bases; J trimming: 3 bases; junction bases outside the gene matches: 10. CDR3 residues: CASSLHRGHVMYTEAFF. CDR3 nucleotide sequence: TGTGCCAGCAGCTTACACAGGGGGCATGTGATGTACACTGAAGCTTTCTTT.